This passage covers 9 T cell receptor beta chains from one sample sequenced in a study of T cell responses to AZD1222 COVID-19 vaccine. Sequenced by immunoSEQ multiplex PCR; TCRdb stores in-frame clones only, minus some. The table has 100,000 to 150,000 clones, around 86% seen once. Sequencing used peripheral blood, obtained on day 0 of AZD1222 vaccination. Receptors originate from an adult in good health.

V usage is TRBV11-2 and J usage is TRBJ2-3, with unresolved D. The ends were cut back, 3 bases at V and 6 bases at J, with 7 bases in the middle. The germline V gene has CDR1 SGHAT and CDR2 FQNNGV. CDR3 size: 12 residues. This CDR3 is CASSFNGDTQYF. As DNA, the CDR3 is TGTGCCAGCAGCTTTAATGGGGATACGCAGTATTTT.

The V gene is TRBV5-6, the J gene TRBJ2-2, with D hard to call. V lost 4 bases and J lost 1, with 14 bases in between. Germline V gene data show CDR1 as SGHDT and CDR2 as YYEEEE. This CDR3 spans 16 amino acids. CDR3 in amino acids: CASSLPTAENTGELFF. The CDR3, as DNA: TGTGCCAGCAGCCTCCCGACGGCTGAGAACACCGGGGAGCTGTTTTTT.

This clone was seen a single time. J is TRBJ2-1 and V is TRBV4-1; the match to TRBD1 covers 7 bases. Germline CDR1 is MGHRA and CDR2 is YSYEKL. The CDR3 sequence is 14 residues long. Trimming cost V 4 bases and J 5 bases; bases outside gene matches: 5. DNA of the CDR3: TGCGCCAGCAGCCTTCAACAGGGGCACAATGAGCAGTTCTTC. Its translation: CASSLQQGHNEQFF.

The CDR3 nucleotides are TGTGCCAGCAGCGCCGGGCGAATGAACACTGAAGCTTTCTTT. It translates to CASSAGRMNTEAFF. The V call is TRBV11-3, the J call TRBJ1-1, with D unclear. The germline V gene has CDR1 SGHNT and CDR2 YENEEA. The CDR3 sequence is 14 residues long. Trimming pared 5 bases from V and 0 bases from J, leaving 10 bases between.

The J gene is TRBJ1-4, the V gene TRBV24-1; a weak D match, TRBD1 (6 bases). Germline V lookup: CDR1 KGHDR, CDR2 SFDVKD. The CDR3 covers 15 residues. The ends were cut back, 4 bases at V and 7 bases at J, with 15 bases in the middle. CDR3 protein: CATSDGGALGEKLFF. The CDR3, as DNA: TGTGCCACCAGTGACGGGGGGGCGCTCGGTGAAAAACTGTTTTTT.

The chain carries TRBV7-2 and TRBJ2-1, with 11 bases matching TRBD1. This CDR3 is built from 17 residues. Germline V CDR1 and CDR2: SGHTA, FQGNSA. Trimming removed 5 bases from V and 3 bases from J; junction bases left unmatched: 9. The CDR3 here is CASSALGGTGGYNEQFF. The CDR3 coding sequence is TGTGCCAGCAGCGCCCTGGGGGGGACAGGGGGCTACAATGAGCAGTTCTTC.

This clone was seen only a few times. The chain carries TRBV7-3 and TRBJ1-2; unclear D gene. V was pared by 0 bases and J by 8 bases, with 10 bases between. The CDR3 consists of 13 residues. Germline-derived CDR1 and CDR2 are SGHTA and FQGTGA. Here the CDR3 reads CASSLTGEAGYTF. For the CDR3, the DNA is TGTGCCAGCAGCTTAACCGGGGAAGCCGGCTACACCTTC.

To note about this clone: Other DNA sequences in the same sample also yield this CDR3. This rearrangement joins TRBV18 to TRBJ1-3, with D hard to call. V gave up 0 bases and J gave up 2 bases, with 8 bases separating them. The CDR3 covers 15 residues. Germline V gene sequence: CDR1 KGHSH, CDR2 LQKENI. CDR3 sequence reads: CASSPPGGPGNTIYF. The CDR3 region has the DNA TGTGCCAGCTCACCACCCGGAGGGCCTGGAAACACCATATATTTT.

The chain combines TRBV29-1 with TRBJ2-3; TRBD2 agrees at 12 bases. Germline-derived CDR1 and CDR2 are SQVTM and ANQGSEA. Trimming removed 7 bases from V and 2 bases from J; junction bases left unmatched: 7. CDR3 length: 15 residues. The CDR3 protein is CSATGLAGFTDTQYF. In DNA, the CDR3 is TGCAGCGCAACAGGACTAGCGGGGTTCACAGATACGCAGTATTTT.